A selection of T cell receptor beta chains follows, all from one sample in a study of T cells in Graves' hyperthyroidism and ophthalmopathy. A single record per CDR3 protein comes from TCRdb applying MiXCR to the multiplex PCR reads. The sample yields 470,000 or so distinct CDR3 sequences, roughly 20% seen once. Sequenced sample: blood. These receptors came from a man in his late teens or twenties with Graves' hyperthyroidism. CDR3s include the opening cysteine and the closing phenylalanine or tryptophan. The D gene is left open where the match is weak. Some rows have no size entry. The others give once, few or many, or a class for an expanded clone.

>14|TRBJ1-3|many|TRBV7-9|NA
TGTGCCAGCAGCCCCTTAGGGTCTGGAAACACCATATATTTT
CASSPLGSGNTIYF
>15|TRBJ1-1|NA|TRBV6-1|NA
TGTGCCAGCAGCGGTTCCATGATCAGGGCCACTGATGCTTTCTTT
CASSGSMIRATDAFF
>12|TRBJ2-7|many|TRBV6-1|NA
TGTGCCGTCTCACTGGTCCTCAGGGAGCAGTACTTC
CAVSLVLREQYF
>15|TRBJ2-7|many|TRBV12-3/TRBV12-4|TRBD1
TGTGCCAGCAGACCGACAGGGGGACACGCGTACGAGCAGTACTTC
CASRPTGGHAYEQYF
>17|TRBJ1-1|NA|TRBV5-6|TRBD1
TGTGCCAGCAGCTTCTGGGGACAGTCTGGGCTAAACACTGAAGCTTTCTTT
CASSFWGQSGLNTEAFF
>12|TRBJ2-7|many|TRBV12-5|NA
TGTGCTAGTGCCCCTCCGGGCTACGAGCAGTACTTC
CASAPPGYEQYF
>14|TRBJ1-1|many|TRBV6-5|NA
TGTGCCAGCAGTTACACAGGCCAGCGAACTGAAGCTTTCTTT
CASSYTGQRTEAFF
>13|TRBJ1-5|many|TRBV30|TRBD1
TGTGCCTGGAGTGTACAGGGGTATCAGCCCCAGCATTTT
CAWSVQGYQPQHF
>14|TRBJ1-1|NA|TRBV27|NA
TGTGCCAGCAGTCAAACCTTTGGAGACACTGAAGCTTTCTTT
CASSQTFGDTEAFF
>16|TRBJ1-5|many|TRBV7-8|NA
TGTGCCAGCAGCTTAGCGCGGGGGGCATGGAATCAGCCCCAGCATTTT
CASSLARGAWNQPQHF
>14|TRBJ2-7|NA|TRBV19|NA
TGTGCCAGTAGTATGGGGTACCTCGGGAACGAGCAGTACTTC
CASSMGYLGNEQYF
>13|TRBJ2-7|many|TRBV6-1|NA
TGTGCCAGCAGCAGAGGGACGGACTACGAGCAGTACTTC
CASSRGTDYEQYF
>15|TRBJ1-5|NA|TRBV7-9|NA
TGTGCCAGCAGCTTATCGGGGGGTTGGGATCAGCCCCAGCATTTT
CASSLSGGWDQPQHF
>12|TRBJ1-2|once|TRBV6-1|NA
TGTGCCAGCAGTGAAGGGGGGACCGGCTACACCTTC
CASSEGGTGYTF
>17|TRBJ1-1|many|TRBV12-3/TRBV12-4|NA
TGTGCCAGCAGTTTACGGTTAGGAACAGGCCCCAACACTGAAGCTTTCTTT
CASSLRLGTGPNTEAFF
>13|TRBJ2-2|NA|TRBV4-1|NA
TGCGCCAGCAGTTCCGGGACCTCCGGGGAGCTGTTTTTT
CASSSGTSGELFF
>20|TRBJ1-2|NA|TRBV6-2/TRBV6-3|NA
TGTGCCAGCAGTTATCAGAGTCTTATCCTCGGGGGAGGGTCTAACTATGGCTACACCTTC
CASSYQSLILGGGSNYGYTF
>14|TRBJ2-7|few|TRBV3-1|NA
TGTGCCAGCAGCCAAATACAGAGCGGTTACGAGCAGTACTTC
CASSQIQSGYEQYF
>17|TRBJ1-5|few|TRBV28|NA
TGTGCCAGCAGTTTAAGGAAAGTAGGGGGGGGGGATCAGCCCCAGCAGTTT
CASSLRKVGGGDQPQQF
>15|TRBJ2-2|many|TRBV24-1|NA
TGTGCCACCAGTGATTTAAACGGGAACACCGGGGAGCTGTTTTTT
CATSDLNGNTGELFF
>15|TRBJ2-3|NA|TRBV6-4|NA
TGTGCCAGCAGTGACTCGCGCAGGACTACAGATACGCAGTATTTT
CASSDSRRTTDTQYF
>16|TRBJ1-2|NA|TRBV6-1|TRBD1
TGTGCCAGCAGTGAAAGGACAGGGGGCGCACACTATGGCTACACCTTC
CASSERTGGAHYGYTF
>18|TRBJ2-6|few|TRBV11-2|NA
TGTGCCAGCCGCACTGGGGTACACACGTCTGGAGGGGCCAACGTCCTGACTTTC
CASRTGVHTSGGANVLTF
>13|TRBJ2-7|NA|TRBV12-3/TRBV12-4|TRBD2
TGTGCCAGCAGTAAACTAGCGTCCTACGAGCAGTACTTC
CASSKLASYEQYF
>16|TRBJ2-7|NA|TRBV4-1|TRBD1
TGCGCCAGCAGCCAAGGCCGACAGGGAGTGAACTACGAGCAGTACTTC
CASSQGRQGVNYEQYF
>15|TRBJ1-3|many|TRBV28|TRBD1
TGTGCCAGCAGTCTCGGACAGGGAGGTGGAAACACCATATATTTT
CASSLGQGGGNTIYF
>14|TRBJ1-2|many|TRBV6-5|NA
TGTGCCAGCAGTTACTCGGAGGGTATTGATGGCTACACCTTC
CASSYSEGIDGYTF
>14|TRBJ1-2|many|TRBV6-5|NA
TGTGCCAGCAAAGGGGTGGGTTCCAACTATGGCTACACCTTC
CASKGVGSNYGYTF
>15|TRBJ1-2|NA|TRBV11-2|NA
TGTGCCAGCAGCTTAGCCGGGACGGAGACTTATGGCTACACCTTC
CASSLAGTETYGYTF
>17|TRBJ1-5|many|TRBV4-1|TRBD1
TGCGCCAGCAGCCAATTTGCGGGACAGGGCCCCCCTCAGCCCCAGCATTTT
CASSQFAGQGPPQPQHF
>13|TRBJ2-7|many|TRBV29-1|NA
TGCAGCGTGGAAGGAGTGGTTCTGGACGAGCAGTACTTC
CSVEGVVLDEQYF
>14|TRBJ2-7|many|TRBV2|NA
TGTGCCAGCAGTGCAGTTTCATTGGAGGACGAGCAGTACTTC
CASSAVSLEDEQYF
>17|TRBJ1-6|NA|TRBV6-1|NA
TGTGCCAGCAGTGAGAGGGGGACCGTCTCGTATAATTCACCCCTCCACTTT
CASSERGTVSYNSPLHF
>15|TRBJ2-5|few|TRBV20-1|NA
TGCAGTGCTAGAGATGTCGGACGGGCCGTGGAGACCCAGTACTTC
CSARDVGRAVETQYF
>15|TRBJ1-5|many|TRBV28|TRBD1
TGTGCCAGCACCCCGGACAGGGGGCAAGGTCAGCCCCAGCATTTT
CASTPDRGQGQPQHF
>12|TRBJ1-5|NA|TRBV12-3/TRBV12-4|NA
TGTGCCAGCAGTCCTGACGGTCAGCCCCAGCATTTT
CASSPDGQPQHF
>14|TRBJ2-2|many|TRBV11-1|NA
TGTGCCAGCAGCTTGGGGAGCGAGGGCGGGGAGCTGTTTTTT
CASSLGSEGGELFF
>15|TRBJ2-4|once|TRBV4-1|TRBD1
TGCGCCAGCAGCCAAGATGGACAGGGCCAAAACATTCAGTACTTC
CASSQDGQGQNIQYF
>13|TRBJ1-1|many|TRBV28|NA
TGTGCCAGCAGTCTGGGGCTTGGGACTGAAGCTTTCTTT
CASSLGLGTEAFF
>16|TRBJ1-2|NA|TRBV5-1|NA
TGCGCCAGCAGCTTGGAGGGGATTGCAGGGGACTATGGCTACACCTTC
CASSLEGIAGDYGYTF
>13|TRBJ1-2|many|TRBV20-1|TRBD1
TGCAGTGCTAGATCCGGGACAGGGTTCGGCTACACCTTC
CSARSGTGFGYTF
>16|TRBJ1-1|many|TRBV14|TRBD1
TGTGCCAGCAGCCCCGCGGGACAGGGGTATGGCACTGAAGCTTTCTTT
CASSPAGQGYGTEAFF
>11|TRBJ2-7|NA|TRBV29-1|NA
TGCAGCGCCCAGGACAGATACGAGCAGTACTTC
CSAQDRYEQYF
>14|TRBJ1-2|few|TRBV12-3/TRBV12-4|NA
TGTGCCAGCAGTTTTACAGGCGTTAACTATGGCTACACCTTC
CASSFTGVNYGYTF
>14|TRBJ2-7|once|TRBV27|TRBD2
TGTGCCAGCGCTACTAGCGGGAGGCCCTACGAGCAGTACTTC
CASATSGRPYEQYF